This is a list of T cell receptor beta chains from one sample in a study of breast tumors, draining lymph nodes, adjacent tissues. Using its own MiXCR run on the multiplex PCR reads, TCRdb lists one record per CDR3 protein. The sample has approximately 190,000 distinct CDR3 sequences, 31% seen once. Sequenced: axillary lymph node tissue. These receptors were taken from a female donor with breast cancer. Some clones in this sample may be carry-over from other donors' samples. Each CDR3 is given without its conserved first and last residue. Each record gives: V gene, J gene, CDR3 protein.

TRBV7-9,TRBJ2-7,ASSPKGTYEQY
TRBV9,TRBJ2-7,ASSPREYYEQY
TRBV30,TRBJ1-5,AWSLDSANQPQH
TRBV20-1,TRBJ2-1,SALSGRVVSNEQF
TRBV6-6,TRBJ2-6,ASSQSPPGYGANVLT
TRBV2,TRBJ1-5,ASSDLAGGYSNQPQH
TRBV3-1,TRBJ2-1,ASSPSGDPYNEQF
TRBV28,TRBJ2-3,ASSPWASGRGPDTQY
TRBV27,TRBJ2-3,ASSATGWGADTQY
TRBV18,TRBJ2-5,ASSPSGETQY
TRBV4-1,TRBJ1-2,ASSQGQGGSYGYT
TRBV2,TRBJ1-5,ASRDRASNQPQH
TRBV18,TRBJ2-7,ASSPPGSPYEQY
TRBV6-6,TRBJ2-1,ASQRTSYNEQF
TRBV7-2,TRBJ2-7,ASSLSFGQAGQY
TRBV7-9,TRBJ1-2,ASSSSGTQSYYGYT
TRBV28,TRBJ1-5,ASSADRGGSNQPQH
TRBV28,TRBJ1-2,ASSIGQGGYT
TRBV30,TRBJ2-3,AWGGGADTQY
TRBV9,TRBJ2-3,ASSPSGGTRTDTQY
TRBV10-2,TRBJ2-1,ASSEVTSYNEQF
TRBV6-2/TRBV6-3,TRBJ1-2,ASSYYPGGVNYGYT
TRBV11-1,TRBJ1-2,ASSLGTVAYGCT
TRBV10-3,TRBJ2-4,AISEGQRKNIQY
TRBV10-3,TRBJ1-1,AISEGQSTEAF
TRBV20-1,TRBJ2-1,SAAPGLAGTDEQF
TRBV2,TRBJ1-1,ASSASRNTEAF
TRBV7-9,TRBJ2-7,ASSLSQAGGEQY
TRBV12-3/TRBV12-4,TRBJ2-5,ASRQTSGGGETQY
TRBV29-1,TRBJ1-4,SVASPRGVGAEKLF
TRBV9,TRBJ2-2,ASSVVAGELF
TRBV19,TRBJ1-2,ASDGGYGYT
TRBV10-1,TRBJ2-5,ASSESQRQGVKKTQY
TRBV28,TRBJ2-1,ASRIRGNNPLNEQF
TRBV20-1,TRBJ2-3,SARDLRGVGEGGTDTQY
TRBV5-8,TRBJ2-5,ASSLDSTSWETQY
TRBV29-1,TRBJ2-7,SVGTGNEQY
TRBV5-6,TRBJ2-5,ASSLDSQETQY
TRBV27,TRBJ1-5,ASSSSIGQPQH
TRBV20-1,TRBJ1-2,SASTRGTYGYT
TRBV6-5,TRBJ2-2,ASRRDSTGELF
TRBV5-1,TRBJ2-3,ASSLSSGTSTDTQY
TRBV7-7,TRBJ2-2,ASATSGELF
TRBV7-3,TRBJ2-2,ASRSGGESGELF
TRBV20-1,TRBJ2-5,SASPNKETQY
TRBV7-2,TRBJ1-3,ASSLGGASGNTIH
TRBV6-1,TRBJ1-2,ASSYFGRGYGYT
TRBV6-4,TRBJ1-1,ASSAQGNTEAF
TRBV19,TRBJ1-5,ASTPPGRNQPQH
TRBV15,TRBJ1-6,ATSSDSFLRSPLH
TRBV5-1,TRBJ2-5,ASSLRGYREETQY
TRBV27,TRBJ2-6,ASSYRTASGANVLT
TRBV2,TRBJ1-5,ASSPGLWYQETQH
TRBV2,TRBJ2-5,ASSEDGGQVTQY
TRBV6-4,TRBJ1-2,ASSDSRGGDYGYT
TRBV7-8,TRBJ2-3,ASSLVGSGLAGGITDTQY
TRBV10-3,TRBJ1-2,APTRESGVYYGYT
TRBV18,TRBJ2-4,ASRRLDGFIQY
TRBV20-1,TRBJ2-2,SAGTGGAANTGELF
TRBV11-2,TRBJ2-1,ASSLRIPAFAYNEQF